The 20 T cell receptor beta chains given below trace back to one sample, sequenced in a study of blood T cell repertoires in COVID-19. Assay used: immunoSEQ multiplex PCR; TCRdb lists only in-frame clones, some missing. The sample shows about 300,000 clones, 70% to 90% of them seen only once. Sequenced material: PBMCs or T cells enriched from blood (not recorded which). The receptors come from a woman aged 25 to 39 who had recovered from COVID-19.

This chain links TRBV30 with TRBJ2-5, with a possible D match to TRBD2 (7 bases). The germline CDR1 and CDR2 sequences are GTSNPN and SVGIG (reference sequence). CDR3 length: 16 amino acids. Trimming took off 4 bases at V and 1 base at J, with 19 bases between the two ends. The CDR3: CAWKSFAGALQETQYF. The DNA for the CDR3 is TGTGCCTGGAAGAGTTTCGCGGGGGCCCTCCAAGAGACCCAGTACTTC.

This chain links TRBV3-1 (or the pseudogene TRBV3-2) with TRBJ2-2; 8 nucleotides match TRBD2. V trimming: 4 bases; J trimming: 7 bases; junction bases outside the gene matches: 14. The CDR3 is made up of 17 amino acids. The germline V gene encodes CDR1 LGHDT and CDR2 YNNKEL (reference sequence). The CDR3 DNA reads as TGTGCCAGCAGCCCGCAGGGAGCGGGGGCCACGCACGGGGAGCTGTTTTTT. Translated: CASSPQGAGATHGELFF.

As for this clone: Other DNA variants within this sample encode the same CDR3. The V call is TRBV19, the J call TRBJ1-1; 8 bases map to TRBD1. Germline V gene data show CDR1 as LNHDA and CDR2 as SQIVND (reference sequence). There are 15 residues in the CDR3. Trimming removed 3 bases from V and 2 bases from J; junction bases left unmatched: 5. The DNA for the CDR3 is TGTGCCAGTAGTATCGGACAGGGAGGCAACACTGAAGCTTTCTTT. This translates into CASSIGQGGNTEAFF.

J is TRBJ2-1 and V is TRBV27, with 10 bases that match TRBD1. The V gene end was trimmed by 2 bases and the J gene end by 6 bases; junction bases not matched to a gene: 1. The germline CDR1 and CDR2 sequences are MNHEY and SMNVEV (reference sequence). The CDR3 totals 14 residues. The CDR3 DNA sequence: TGTGCCAGCAGTTTAGGGACAGGGGTCAATGAGCAGTTCTTC. Translation: CASSLGTGVNEQFF.

This chain links TRBV9 with TRBJ1-2; D not certain. V lost 0 bases to trimming and J lost 1 base, with 7 bases between them. Germline loops: CDR1 SGDLS, CDR2 YYNGEE. This CDR3 spans 14 amino acids. This CDR3 is CASSVGADNYGYTF. Here the CDR3 DNA reads TGTGCCAGCAGCGTAGGGGCAGATAACTATGGCTACACCTTC.

This chain connects TRBV18 to TRBJ1-2, with D possibly TRBD1 on 5 matching bases. V lost 4 bases and J 6 bases, leaving 9 bases between the germline ends. Germline V gene data show CDR1 as KGHSH and CDR2 as LQKENI. The CDR3 runs 12 residues. The CDR3 coding sequence is TGTGCCAGCTCACAAACCAGGGATGGCTACACCTTC. It codes for CASSQTRDGYTF.

In DNA form, the CDR3 reads TGTGCCAGCAGCAACGGGCTGAGATCGGGTGTTCGAGGGTGGACCTTC. Amino acid sequence: CASSNGLRSGVRGWTF. The rearrangement links TRBV6-6 to TRBJ1-2; no reliable D call. This CDR3 has 16 residues. Germline CDR1 MNHNY, CDR2 SVGAGI (reference sequence). Trimming stripped 6 bases from V and 14 bases from J, with 31 bases between.

This chain uses TRBV6-5 with TRBJ2-5; weak D call: TRBD2 (5 bases). Germline V gene data show CDR1 as MNHEY and CDR2 as SVGAGI. The CDR3 sequence is 12 residues long. V lost 5 bases, J lost 5 bases, and 9 bases lay in between. The CDR3 sequence is CASSHTRETQYF. Written as DNA, the CDR3 is TGTGCCAGCAGTCACACTAGGGAGACCCAGTACTTC.

The chain is built from TRBV5-4 and TRBJ1-2, with D perhaps TRBD1 (5 bases). V lost 4 bases to trimming and J lost 5 bases, with 21 bases between them. Germline V gene sequence: CDR1 SGHNT, CDR2 YYREEE (reference sequence). The CDR3 has 16 residues. In DNA form, the CDR3 reads TGTGCCAGCAGCACGGAGGGGAGATCAGCGGCGTATGGCTACACCTTC. Its protein is CASSTEGRSAAYGYTF.

The gene calls are TRBV4-2 and TRBJ1-6; D is ambiguous. Trimming stripped 4 bases from V and 6 bases from J, with 10 bases between. This CDR3 contains 14 residues. CDR1 and CDR2 (germline): LGHNA, YNFKEQ. As DNA, the CDR3 is TGTGCCAGCAGCCGGATGGAGGGTAATTCACCCCTCCACTTT. Amino acid sequence: CASSRMEGNSPLHF.

The chain couples TRBV4-1 to TRBJ1-1, with D perhaps TRBD1 (5 bases). Germline assignment: CDR1 MGHRA and CDR2 YSYEKL. Trimming stripped 4 bases from V and 5 bases from J, with 14 bases between. The CDR3 totals 14 residues. The CDR3 region is CASSPAPGGTEAFF. The CDR3 DNA reads as TGCGCCAGCAGCCCCGCTCCCGGGGGGACTGAAGCTTTCTTT.

The chain employs TRBV6-2 or TRBV6-3 and TRBJ1-1, with unresolved D. This CDR3 region has 14 residues. In germline, CDR1 is MNHEY, CDR2 SVGEGT. The V gene lost 5 bases and the J gene lost 1 base, with 11 bases spanning the gap. CDR3 sequence reads: CASSPTRWNTEAFF. The CDR3 DNA follows: TGTGCCAGCAGTCCCACCAGGTGGAACACTGAAGCTTTCTTT.

The chain uses TRBV6-5 and TRBJ1-1; D might be TRBD1 (6 bases). The CDR3 consists of 14 residues. Trimming left V 0 bases short and J 6 bases short, with 11 bases between. Germline CDR1 reads MNHEY; CDR2 reads SVGAGI. Written as DNA, the CDR3 is TGTGCCAGCAGTTACTCGGGGGCGGACGCTGAAGCTTTCTTT. This sequence encodes CASSYSGADAEAFF.

Regarding this clone: At one of its ends the junction is not consistent with the germline gene, which may arise from a read error. The chain carries TRBV7-7 and TRBJ2-2, with TRBD1 as a possible D gene (6 bases). Germline CDR1 and CDR2: SSHAT and FNYEAQ (reference sequence). The CDR3 consists of 15 residues. CDR3 DNA: TGTGCTAGCAGCTTGGGCAGGGGTTACACCGGGGAGCTGTTTTTT. It specifies CASSLGRGYTGELFF.

V is TRBV5-1 and J is TRBJ1-1; tentative D call: TRBD1 (6 bases). Trimming removed 5 bases at V and 4 bases at J, with 18 bases between. Germline V gene data show CDR1 as SGHRS and CDR2 as YFSETQ. CDR3 size: 15 residues. In DNA, the CDR3 is TGCGCCAGCAGGGCCCTAACAGGGAGCCGCACTGAAGCTTTCTTT. Translating gives CASRALTGSRTEAFF.

The CDR3 nucleotides read TGTGCCAGCAGCCGGAATCTACAGGTCACTGAAGCTTTCTTT. Residues: CASSRNLQVTEAFF. The chain uses TRBV11-1 and TRBJ1-1; D is perhaps TRBD1 (5 bases). The CDR3 has 14 amino acids. CDR1 and CDR2 from the germline V gene are SGHAT and FQDESV (reference sequence). V lost 5 bases and J lost 4, with 14 bases in between.

This clone was detected only a few times. The chain links TRBV29-1 to TRBJ2-1, with TRBD2 matching over 14 bases. The CDR3 is 15 amino acids. V shed 1 base, J shed 8 bases, and the junction held 4 bases outside the gene matches. Germline CDR1 is SQVTM and CDR2 is ANQGSEA. The CDR3 nucleotides are TGCAGCGTTGAAGGGACTAGCGGGGGGACCGATGAGCAGTTCTTC. It specifies CSVEGTSGGTDEQFF.

This CDR3 is CASSLGDRGPSGGYTF. CDR3 sequence (DNA): TGTGCCAGCAGCTTAGGTGACAGGGGGCCTTCGGGTGGCTACACCTTC. The chain has TRBV7-2 and TRBJ1-2, with TRBD1 identical over 10 bases. The germline gives CDR1 SGHTA, CDR2 FQGNSA. V lost 1 base, J lost 7 bases, and 9 bases stayed unmatched. The CDR3 is 16 residues long.

This chain connects TRBV6-6 to TRBJ2-1, with 11 bases lining up with TRBD2. Germline CDR1 and CDR2: MNHNY and SVGAGI (reference sequence). V lost 6 bases, J lost 3 bases, and 1 base stayed unmatched. The CDR3 length is 14 residues. This CDR3 reads CASRGLAVYNEQFF. The DNA for the CDR3 is TGTGCCAGCAGGGGACTAGCGGTCTACAATGAGCAGTTCTTC.

The gene calls are TRBV27 and TRBJ2-7, with D perhaps TRBD1 (6 bases). The CDR3 length is 13 residues. Trimming stripped 4 bases from V and 3 bases from J, with 10 bases between. The germline CDR1 and CDR2 sequences are MNHEY and SMNVEV (reference sequence). CDR3 sequence: CASSWTESYEQYF. In nucleotides, the CDR3 is TGTGCCAGCAGTTGGACAGAAAGCTACGAGCAGTACTTC.